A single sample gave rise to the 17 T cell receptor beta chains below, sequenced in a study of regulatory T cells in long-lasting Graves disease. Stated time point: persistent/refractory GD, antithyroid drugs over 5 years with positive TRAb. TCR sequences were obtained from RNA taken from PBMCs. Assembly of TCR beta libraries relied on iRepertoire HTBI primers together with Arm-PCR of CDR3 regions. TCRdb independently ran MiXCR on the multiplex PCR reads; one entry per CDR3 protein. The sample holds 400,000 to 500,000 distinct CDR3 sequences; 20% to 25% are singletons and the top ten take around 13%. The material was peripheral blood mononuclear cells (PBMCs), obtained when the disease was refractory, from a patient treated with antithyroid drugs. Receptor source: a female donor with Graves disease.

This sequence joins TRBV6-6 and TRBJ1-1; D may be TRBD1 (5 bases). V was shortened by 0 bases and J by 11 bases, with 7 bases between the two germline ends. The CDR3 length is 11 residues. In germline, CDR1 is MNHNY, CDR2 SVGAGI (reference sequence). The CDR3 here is CASSYSRQAFF. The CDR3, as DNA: TGTGCCAGCAGTTACTCGAGACAGGCTTTCTTT.

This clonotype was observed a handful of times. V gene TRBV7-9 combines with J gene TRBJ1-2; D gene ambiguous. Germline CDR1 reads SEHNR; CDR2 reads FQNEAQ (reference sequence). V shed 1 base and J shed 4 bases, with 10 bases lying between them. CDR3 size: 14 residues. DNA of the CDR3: TGTGCCAGCAGCTTAGTTGGCAGGTCCTATGGCTACACCTTC. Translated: CASSLVGRSYGYTF. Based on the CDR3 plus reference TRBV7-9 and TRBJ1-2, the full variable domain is DTGVSQNPRHKITKRGQNVTFRCDPISEHNRLYWYRQTLGQGPEFLTYFQNEAQLEKSRLLSDRFSAERPKGSFSTLEIQRTEQGDSAMYLCASSLVGRSYGYTFGSGTRLTVV.

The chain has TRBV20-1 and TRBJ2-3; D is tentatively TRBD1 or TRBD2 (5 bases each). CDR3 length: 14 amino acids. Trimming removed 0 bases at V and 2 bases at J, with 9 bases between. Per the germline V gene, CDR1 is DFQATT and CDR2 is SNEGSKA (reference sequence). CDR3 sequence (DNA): TGCAGTGCTAGAGATCTCGGGGCCACAGATACGCAGTATTTT. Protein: CSARDLGATDTQYF.

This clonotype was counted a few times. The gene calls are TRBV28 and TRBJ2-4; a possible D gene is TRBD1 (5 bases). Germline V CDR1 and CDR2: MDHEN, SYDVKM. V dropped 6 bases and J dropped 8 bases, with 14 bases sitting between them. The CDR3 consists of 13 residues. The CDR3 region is CASRPRGWDIQYF. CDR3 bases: TGTGCCAGCAGACCTAGGGGATGGGACATTCAGTACTTC.

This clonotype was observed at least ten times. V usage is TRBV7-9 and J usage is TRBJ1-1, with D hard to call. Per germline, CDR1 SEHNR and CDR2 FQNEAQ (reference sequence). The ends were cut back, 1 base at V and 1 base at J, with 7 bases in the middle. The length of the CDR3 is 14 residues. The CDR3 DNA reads TGTGCCAGCAGCTTAGAACGGAAGAACACTGAAGCTTTCTTT. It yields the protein CASSLERKNTEAFF.

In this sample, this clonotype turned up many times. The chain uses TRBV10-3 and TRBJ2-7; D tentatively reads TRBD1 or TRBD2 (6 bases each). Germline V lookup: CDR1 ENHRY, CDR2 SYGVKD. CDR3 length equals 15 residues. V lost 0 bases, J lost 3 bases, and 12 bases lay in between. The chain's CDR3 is CAISESTGAGYEQYF. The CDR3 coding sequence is TGTGCCATCAGTGAGTCGACGGGGGCGGGCTACGAGCAGTACTTC.

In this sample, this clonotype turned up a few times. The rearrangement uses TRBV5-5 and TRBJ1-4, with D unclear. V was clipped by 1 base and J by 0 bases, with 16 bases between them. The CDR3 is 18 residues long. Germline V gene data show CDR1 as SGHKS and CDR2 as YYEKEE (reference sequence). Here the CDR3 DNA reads TGTGCCAGCAGCTTGAATTTTAGAGCAGTTGCAACTAATGAAAAACTGTTTTTT. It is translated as CASSLNFRAVATNEKLFF.

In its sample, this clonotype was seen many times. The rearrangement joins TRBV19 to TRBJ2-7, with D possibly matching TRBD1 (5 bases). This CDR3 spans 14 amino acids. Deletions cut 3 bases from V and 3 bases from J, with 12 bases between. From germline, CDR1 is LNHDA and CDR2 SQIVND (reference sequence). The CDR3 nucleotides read TGTGCCAGTAGTATCACACAGGCCAACTACGAGCAGTACTTC. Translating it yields CASSITQANYEQYF.

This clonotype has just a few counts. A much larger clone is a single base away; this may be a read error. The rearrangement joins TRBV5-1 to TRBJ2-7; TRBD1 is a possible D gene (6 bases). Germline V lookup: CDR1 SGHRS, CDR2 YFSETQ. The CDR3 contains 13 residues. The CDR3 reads CTSSQTGSHEQYF. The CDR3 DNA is TGCACCAGCAGCCAAACAGGGAGCCACGAGCAGTACTTC.

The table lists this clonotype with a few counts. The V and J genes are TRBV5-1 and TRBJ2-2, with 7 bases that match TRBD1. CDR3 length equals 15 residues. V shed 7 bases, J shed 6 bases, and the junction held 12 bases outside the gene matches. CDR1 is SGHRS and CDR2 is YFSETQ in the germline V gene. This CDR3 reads CASLDDRERPGELFF. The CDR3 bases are TGCGCCAGCTTGGATGACAGGGAAAGGCCCGGGGAGCTGTTTTTT.

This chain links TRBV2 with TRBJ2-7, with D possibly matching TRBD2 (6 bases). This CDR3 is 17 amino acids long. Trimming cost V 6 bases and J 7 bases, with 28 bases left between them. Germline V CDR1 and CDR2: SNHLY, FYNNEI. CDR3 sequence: CASSQGSGGTGTDEQYF. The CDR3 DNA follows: TGTGCCAGCAGCCAAGGGTCCGGCGGGACCGGGACTGATGAGCAGTACTTC. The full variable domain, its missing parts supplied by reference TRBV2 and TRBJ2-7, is EPEVTQTPSHQVTQMGQEVILRCVPISNHLYFYWYRQILGQKVEFLVSFYNNEISEKSEIFDDQFSVERPDGSNFTLKIRSTKLEDSAMYFCASSQGSGGTGTDEQYFGPGTRLTVT.

This chain's CDR3 is CASSVANSLTYEQYF. The DNA of the CDR3 is TGTGCCAGCAGCGTAGCCAACTCGCTAACCTACGAGCAGTACTTC. The chain combines TRBV9 with TRBJ2-7; D gene unclear. Trimming stripped 0 bases from V and 2 bases from J, with 12 bases between. Per germline, CDR1 SGDLS and CDR2 YYNGEE. This CDR3 contains 15 residues.

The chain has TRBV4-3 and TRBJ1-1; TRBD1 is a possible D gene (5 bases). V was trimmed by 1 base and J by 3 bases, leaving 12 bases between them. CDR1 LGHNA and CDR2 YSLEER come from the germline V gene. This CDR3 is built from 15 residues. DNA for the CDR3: TGCGCCAGCAGCCAAGGTCGGGGGGGGGACACTGAAGCTTTCTTT. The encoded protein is CASSQGRGGDTEAFF.

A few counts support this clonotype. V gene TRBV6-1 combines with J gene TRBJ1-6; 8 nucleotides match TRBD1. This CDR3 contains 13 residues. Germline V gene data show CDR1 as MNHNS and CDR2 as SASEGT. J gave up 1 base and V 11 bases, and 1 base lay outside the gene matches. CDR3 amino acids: CAGQGSYNSPLHF. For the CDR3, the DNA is TGTGCCGGACAGGGTTCCTATAATTCACCCCTCCACTTT.

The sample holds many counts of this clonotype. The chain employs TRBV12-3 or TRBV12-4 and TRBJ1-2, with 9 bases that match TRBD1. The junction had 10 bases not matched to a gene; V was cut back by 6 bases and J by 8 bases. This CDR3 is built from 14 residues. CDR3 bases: TGTGCCAGCAGCAAACCGGGACAGGGTCAAGGCTACACCTTC. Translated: CASSKPGQGQGYTF.

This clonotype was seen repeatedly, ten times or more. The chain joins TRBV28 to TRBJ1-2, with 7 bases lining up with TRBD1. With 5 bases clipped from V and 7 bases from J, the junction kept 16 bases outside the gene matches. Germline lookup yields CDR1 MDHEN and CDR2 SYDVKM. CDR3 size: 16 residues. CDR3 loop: CASSQIRGNVLGGYTF. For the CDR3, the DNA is TGTGCCAGCAGTCAAATCAGGGGGAACGTTTTAGGTGGCTACACCTTC.

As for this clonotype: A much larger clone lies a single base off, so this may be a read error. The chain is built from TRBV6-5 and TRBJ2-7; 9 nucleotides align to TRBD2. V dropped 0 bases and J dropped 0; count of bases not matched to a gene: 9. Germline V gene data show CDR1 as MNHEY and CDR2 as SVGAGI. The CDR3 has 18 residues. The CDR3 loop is CASSYSEGSGGLSYEQYF. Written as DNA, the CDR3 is TGTGCCAGCAGTTACTCGGAAGGTAGCGGGGGACTCTCCTACGAGCAGTACTTC.